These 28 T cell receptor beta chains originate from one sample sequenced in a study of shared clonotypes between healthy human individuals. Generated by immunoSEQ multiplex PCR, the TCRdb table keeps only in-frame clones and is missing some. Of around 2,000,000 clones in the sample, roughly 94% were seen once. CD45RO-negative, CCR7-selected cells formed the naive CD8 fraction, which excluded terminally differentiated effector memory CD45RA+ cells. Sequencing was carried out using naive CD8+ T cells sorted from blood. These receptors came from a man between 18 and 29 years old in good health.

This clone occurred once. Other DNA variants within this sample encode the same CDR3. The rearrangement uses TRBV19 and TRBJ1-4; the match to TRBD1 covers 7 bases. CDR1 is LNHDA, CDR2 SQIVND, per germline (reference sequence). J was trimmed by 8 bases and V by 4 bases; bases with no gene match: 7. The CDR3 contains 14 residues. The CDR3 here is CASSTDRVGEKLFF. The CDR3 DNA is TGTGCCAGTAGTACCGACAGGGTAGGGGAAAAACTGTTTTTT.

The DNA for the CDR3 is TGCGCCAGCAGTGATACGGGGGCGACAGATACGCAGTATTTT. This gives the protein CASSDTGATDTQYF. This chain connects TRBV10-1 to TRBJ2-3; the D gene could be TRBD1 or TRBD2 (6 bases each). CDR3 length equals 14 residues. Germline CDR1 WNHNN, CDR2 SYGVQD (reference sequence). V lost 3 bases and J 3 bases, leaving 10 bases between the germline ends.

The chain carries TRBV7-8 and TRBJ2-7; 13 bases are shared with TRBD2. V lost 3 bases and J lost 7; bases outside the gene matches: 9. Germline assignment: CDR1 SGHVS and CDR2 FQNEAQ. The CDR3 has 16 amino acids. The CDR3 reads CASSLPAGTSGNEQYF. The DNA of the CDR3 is TGTGCCAGCAGCTTGCCCGCCGGGACTAGCGGGAATGAGCAGTACTTC.

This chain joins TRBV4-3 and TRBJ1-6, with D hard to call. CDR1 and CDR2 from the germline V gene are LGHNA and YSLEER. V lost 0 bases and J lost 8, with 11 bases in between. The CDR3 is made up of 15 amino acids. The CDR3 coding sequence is TGCGCCAGCAGCCAAGATCTCTCCGGGGATTCACCCCTCCACTTT. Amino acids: CASSQDLSGDSPLHF.

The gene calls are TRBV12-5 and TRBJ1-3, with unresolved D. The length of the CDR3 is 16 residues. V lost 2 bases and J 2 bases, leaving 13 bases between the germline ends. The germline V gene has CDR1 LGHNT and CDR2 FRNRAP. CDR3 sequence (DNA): TGTGCTAGTGGTTTGCTCATGGCTATTGCTGGAAACACCATATATTTT. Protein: CASGLLMAIAGNTIYF.

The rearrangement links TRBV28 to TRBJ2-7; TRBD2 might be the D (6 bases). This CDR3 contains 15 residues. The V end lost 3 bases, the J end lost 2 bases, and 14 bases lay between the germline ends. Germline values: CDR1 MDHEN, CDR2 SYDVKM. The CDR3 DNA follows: TGTGCCAGCAGTTTTGGGGGGAGTAATACCTACGAGCAGTACTTC. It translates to CASSFGGSNTYEQYF.

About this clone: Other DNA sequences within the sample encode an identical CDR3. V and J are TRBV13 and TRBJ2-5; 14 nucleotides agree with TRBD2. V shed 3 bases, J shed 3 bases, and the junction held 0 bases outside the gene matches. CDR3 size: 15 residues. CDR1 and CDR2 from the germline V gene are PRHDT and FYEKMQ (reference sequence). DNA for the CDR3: TGTGCCAGCAGCTTGGGACTAGCGGGGGAAGAGACCCAGTACTTC. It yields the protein CASSLGLAGEETQYF.

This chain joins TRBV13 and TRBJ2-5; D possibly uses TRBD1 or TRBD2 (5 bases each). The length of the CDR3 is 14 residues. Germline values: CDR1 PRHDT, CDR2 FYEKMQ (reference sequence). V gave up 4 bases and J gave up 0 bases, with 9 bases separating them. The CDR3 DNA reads TGTGCCAGCAGCTCGCGAGGGGACCAAGAGACCCAGTACTTC. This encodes CASSSRGDQETQYF.

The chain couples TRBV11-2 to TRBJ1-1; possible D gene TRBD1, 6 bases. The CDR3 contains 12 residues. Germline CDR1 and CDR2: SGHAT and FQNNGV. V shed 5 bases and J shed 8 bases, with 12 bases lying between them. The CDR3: CASSPGTTEAFF. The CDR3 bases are TGTGCCAGCAGCCCCGGGACAACCGAAGCTTTCTTT.

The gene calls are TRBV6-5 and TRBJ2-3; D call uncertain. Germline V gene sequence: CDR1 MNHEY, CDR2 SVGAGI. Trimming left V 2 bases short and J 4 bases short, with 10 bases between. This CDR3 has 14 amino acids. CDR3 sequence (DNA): TGTGCCAGCAGTTACGTGAGTGTTGCAGATACGCAGTATTTT. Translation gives CASSYVSVADTQYF.

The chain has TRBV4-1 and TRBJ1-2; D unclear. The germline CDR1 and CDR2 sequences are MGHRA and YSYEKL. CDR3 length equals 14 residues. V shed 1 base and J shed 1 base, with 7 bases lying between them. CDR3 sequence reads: CASSQASNNYGYTF. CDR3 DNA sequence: TGCGCCAGCAGCCAAGCTTCAAATAACTATGGCTACACCTTC.

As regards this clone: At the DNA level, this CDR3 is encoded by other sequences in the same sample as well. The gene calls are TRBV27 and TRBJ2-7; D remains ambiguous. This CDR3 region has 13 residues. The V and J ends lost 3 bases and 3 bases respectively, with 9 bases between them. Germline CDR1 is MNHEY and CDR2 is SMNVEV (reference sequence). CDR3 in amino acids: CASSLAAGYEQYF. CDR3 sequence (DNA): TGTGCCAGCAGTTTGGCAGCCGGCTACGAGCAGTACTTC.

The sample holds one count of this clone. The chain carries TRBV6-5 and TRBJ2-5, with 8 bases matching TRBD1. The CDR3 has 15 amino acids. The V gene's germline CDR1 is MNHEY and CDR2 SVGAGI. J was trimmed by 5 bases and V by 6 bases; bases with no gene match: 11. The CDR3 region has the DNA TGTGCCAGCAGCCGCGGTACAGGGGGGATGGAGACCCAGTACTTC. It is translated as CASSRGTGGMETQYF.

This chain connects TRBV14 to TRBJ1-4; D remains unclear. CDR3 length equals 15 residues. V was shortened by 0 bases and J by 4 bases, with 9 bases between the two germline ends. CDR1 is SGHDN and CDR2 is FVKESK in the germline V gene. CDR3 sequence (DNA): TGTGCCAGCAGCCAAGATTACGGGTATAATGAAAAACTGTTTTTT. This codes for CASSQDYGYNEKLFF. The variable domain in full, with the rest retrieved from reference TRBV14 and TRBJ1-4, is EAGVTQFPSHSVIEKGQTVTLRCDPISGHDNLYWYRRVMGKEIKFLLHFVKESKQDESGMPNNRFLAERTGGTYSTLKVQPAELEDSGVYFCASSQDYGYNEKLFFGSGTQLSVL.

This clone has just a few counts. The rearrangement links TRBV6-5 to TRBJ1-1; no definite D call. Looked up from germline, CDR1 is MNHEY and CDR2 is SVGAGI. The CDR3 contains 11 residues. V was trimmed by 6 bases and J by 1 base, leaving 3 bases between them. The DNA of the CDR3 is TGTGCCAGCAGAAGGAACACTGAAGCTTTCTTT. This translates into CASRRNTEAFF.

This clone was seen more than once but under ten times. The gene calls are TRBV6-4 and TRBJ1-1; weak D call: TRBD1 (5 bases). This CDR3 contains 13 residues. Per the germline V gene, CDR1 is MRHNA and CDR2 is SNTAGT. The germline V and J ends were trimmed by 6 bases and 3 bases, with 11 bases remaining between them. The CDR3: CASRGTGDTEAFF. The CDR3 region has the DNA TGTGCCAGCAGAGGGACCGGCGACACTGAAGCTTTCTTT.

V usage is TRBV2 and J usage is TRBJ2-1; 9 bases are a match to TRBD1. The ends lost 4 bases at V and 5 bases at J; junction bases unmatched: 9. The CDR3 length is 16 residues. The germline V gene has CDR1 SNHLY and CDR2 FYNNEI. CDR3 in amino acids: CASSAPGTGKNNEQFF. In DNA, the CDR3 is TGTGCCAGCAGTGCCCCAGGGACAGGGAAGAACAATGAGCAGTTCTTC.

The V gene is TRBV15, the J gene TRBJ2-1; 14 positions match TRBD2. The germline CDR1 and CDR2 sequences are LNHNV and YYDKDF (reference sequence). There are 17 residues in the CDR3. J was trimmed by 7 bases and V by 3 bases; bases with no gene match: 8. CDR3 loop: CATSRERTSGRSNEQFF. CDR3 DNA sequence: TGTGCCACCAGCAGGGAAAGGACTAGCGGGAGGTCGAATGAGCAGTTCTTC.

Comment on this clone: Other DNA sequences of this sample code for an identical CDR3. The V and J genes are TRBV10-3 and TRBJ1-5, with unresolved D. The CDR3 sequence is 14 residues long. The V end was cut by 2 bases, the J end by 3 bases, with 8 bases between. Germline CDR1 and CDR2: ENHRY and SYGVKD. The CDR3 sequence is CAISEGGVNQPQHF. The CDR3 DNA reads TGTGCCATCAGTGAGGGCGGGGTCAATCAGCCCCAGCATTTT.

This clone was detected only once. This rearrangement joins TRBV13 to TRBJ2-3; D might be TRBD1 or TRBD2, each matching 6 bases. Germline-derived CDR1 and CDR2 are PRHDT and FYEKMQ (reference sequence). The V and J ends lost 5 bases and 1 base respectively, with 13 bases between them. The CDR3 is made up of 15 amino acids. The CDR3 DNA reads TGTGCCAGCAGCCCCGAGGGGGGTGGCACAGATACGCAGTATTTT. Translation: CASSPEGGGTDTQYF.

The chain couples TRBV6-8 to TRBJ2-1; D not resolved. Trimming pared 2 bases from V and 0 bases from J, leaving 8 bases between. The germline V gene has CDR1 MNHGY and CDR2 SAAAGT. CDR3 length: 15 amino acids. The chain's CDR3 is CASSYGRSSYNEQFF. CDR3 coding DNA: TGTGCCAGCAGTTACGGTCGGAGCTCCTACAATGAGCAGTTCTTC.

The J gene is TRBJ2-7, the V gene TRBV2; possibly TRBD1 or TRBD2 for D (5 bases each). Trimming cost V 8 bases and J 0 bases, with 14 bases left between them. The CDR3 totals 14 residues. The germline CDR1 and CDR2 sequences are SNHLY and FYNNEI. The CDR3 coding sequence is TGTGCCAGCGGGTTGGGACCTAGCTCCTACGAGCAGTACTTC. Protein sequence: CASGLGPSSYEQYF. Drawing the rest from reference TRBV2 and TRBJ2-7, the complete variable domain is EPEVTQTPSHQVTQMGQEVILRCVPISNHLYFYWYRQILGQKVEFLVSFYNNEISEKSEIFDDQFSVERPDGSNFTLKIRSTKLEDSAMYFCASGLGPSSYEQYFGPGTRLTVT.

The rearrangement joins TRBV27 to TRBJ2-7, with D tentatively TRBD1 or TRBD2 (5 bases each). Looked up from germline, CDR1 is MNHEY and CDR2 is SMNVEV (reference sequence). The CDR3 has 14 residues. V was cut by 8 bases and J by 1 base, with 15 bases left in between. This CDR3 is CASSWDADSYEQYF. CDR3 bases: TGTGCCAGCTCTTGGGACGCGGATTCCTACGAGCAGTACTTC.

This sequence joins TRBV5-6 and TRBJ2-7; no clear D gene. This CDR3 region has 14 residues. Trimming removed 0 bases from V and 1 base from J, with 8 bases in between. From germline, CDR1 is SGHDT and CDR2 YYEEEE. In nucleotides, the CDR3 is TGTGCCAGCAGCTTGGAACTCGAATCCTACGAGCAGTACTTC. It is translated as CASSLELESYEQYF.

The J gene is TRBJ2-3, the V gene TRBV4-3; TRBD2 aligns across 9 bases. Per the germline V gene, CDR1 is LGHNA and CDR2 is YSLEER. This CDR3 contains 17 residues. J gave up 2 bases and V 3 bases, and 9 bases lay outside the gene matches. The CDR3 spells CASSQYQREALTDTQYF. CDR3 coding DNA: TGCGCCAGCAGCCAGTATCAGCGGGAGGCCCTCACAGATACGCAGTATTTT.

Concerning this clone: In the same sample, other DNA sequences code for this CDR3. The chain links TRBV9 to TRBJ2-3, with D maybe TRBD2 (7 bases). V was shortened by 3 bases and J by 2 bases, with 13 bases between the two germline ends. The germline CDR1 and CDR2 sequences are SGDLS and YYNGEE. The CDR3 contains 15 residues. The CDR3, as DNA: TGTGCCAGCAGCGGGGGGCTAGCGGACACAGATACGCAGTATTTT. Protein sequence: CASSGGLADTDTQYF.

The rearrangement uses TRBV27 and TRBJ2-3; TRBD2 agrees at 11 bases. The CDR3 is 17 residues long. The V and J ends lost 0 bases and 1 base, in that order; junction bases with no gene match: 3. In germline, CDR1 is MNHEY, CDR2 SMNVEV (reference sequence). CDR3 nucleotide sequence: TGTGCCAGCAGTTTATCAACTAGCGGGGGTGGCACAGATACGCAGTATTTT. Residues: CASSLSTSGGGTDTQYF.

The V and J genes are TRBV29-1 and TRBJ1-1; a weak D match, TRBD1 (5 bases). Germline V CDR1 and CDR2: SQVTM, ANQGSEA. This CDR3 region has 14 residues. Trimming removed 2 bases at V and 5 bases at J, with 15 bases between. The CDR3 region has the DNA TGCAGCGTTGAAAGTGGCACAGGAGGGACTGAAGCTTTCTTT. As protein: CSVESGTGGTEAFF.